These 24 T cell receptor beta chains originate from one sample sequenced in a study of cytomegalovirus exposure and HLA in healthy donors. Both 60 Vbeta primers and 13 Jbeta primers went into the PCR. Profiled with immunoSEQ multiplex PCR; TCRdb holds only in-frame clones, not every one. The profile shows about 110,000 clones, 60% to 75% of them singletons. Sequenced: PBMCs. The receptors were gathered from a male donor in good health and CMV-seropositive.

This clone was counted between two and nine times. The chain couples TRBV5-1 to TRBJ2-1, with 7 bases matching TRBD1. The germline V gene has CDR1 SGHRS and CDR2 YFSETQ. The junction had 8 bases not matched to a gene; V was cut back by 5 bases and J by 3 bases. CDR3 length: 15 residues. CDR3 sequence: CASRTLRTGYNEQFF. The CDR3 nucleotides are TGCGCCAGCAGGACATTGAGGACAGGCTACAATGAGCAGTTCTTC.

J is TRBJ1-2 and V is TRBV6-5, with a tentative D call TRBD1 (5 bases). In germline, CDR1 is MNHEY, CDR2 SVGAGI. Trimming cost V 5 bases and J 1 base, with 11 bases left between them. There are 14 residues in the CDR3. The CDR3 bases are TGTGCCAGCAGTATGACAGACGTTAACTATGGCTACACCTTC. This gives the protein CASSMTDVNYGYTF.

The J gene is TRBJ1-2, the V gene TRBV30; unclear D gene. The ends were cut back, 1 base at V and 8 bases at J, with 32 bases in the middle. Germline CDR1 reads GTSNPN; CDR2 reads SVGIG (reference sequence). The CDR3 runs 19 residues. The CDR3 is CAWSAAPLDRRVRESGYTF. The CDR3 region has the DNA TGTGCCTGGAGTGCCGCACCCTTAGATAGGAGGGTAAGGGAAAGCGGCTACACCTTC.

This rearrangement joins TRBV30 to TRBJ1-5; D perhaps matches TRBD1 (6 bases). V dropped 0 bases and J dropped 7 bases, with 16 bases sitting between them. Germline values: CDR1 GTSNPN, CDR2 SVGIG (reference sequence). The CDR3 sequence is 15 residues long. The CDR3 nucleotides read TGTGCCTGGAGTGTAAGTACAGGGTGGTACCAGCCCCAGCATTTT. Its protein is CAWSVSTGWYQPQHF.

This chain uses TRBV4-2 with TRBJ2-7, with D possibly TRBD2 on 6 matching bases. Trimming pared 0 bases from V and 2 bases from J, leaving 11 bases between. The CDR3 has 15 amino acids. Germline CDR1 is LGHNA and CDR2 is YNFKEQ. The CDR3 DNA follows: TGTGCCAGCAGCCAAGAATGGCGGGAAGCCTACGAGCAGTACTTC. It specifies CASSQEWREAYEQYF.

This chain uses TRBV29-1 with TRBJ1-2, with TRBD1 matching over 7 bases. The V gene end was trimmed by 1 base and the J gene end by 3 bases; junction bases not matched to a gene: 8. The CDR3 is made up of 15 amino acids. CDR1 is SQVTM and CDR2 is ANQGSEA in the germline V gene. The CDR3 protein is CSVEGPGQTDYGYTF. The DNA for the CDR3 is TGCAGCGTTGAAGGGCCGGGACAGACTGACTATGGCTACACCTTC.

The chain is built from TRBV6-1 and TRBJ1-5, with no clear D. The CDR3 is 11 residues long. Germline V CDR1 and CDR2: MNHNS, SASEGT. Trimming removed 9 bases at V and 5 bases at J, with 8 bases between. The CDR3 bases are TGTGCCAGTGGAGCAGATCAGCCCCAGCATTTT. It specifies CASGADQPQHF.

The V and J genes are TRBV11-3 and TRBJ2-7, with 8 nucleotides matching TRBD2. The germline gives CDR1 SGHNT, CDR2 YENEEA. The J segment lost 7 bases and the V segment lost 5 bases, leaving 7 bases of the junction unmatched. This CDR3 comprises 13 residues. The CDR3 here is CASSPGGKREQYF. In nucleotides, the CDR3 is TGTGCCAGCAGCCCGGGGGGGAAACGGGAGCAGTACTTC. Using reference TRBV11-3 and TRBJ2-7 for the parts outside the CDR3, the full variable domain is EAGVVQSPRYKIIEKKQPVAFWCNPISGHNTLYWYLQNLGQGPELLIRYENEEAVDDSQLPKDRFSAERLKGVDSTLKIQPAELGDSAVYLCASSPGGKREQYFGPGTRLTVT.

J is TRBJ1-2 and V is TRBV7-9; D is unresolved. The germline gives CDR1 SEHNR, CDR2 FQNEAQ (reference sequence). The CDR3 contains 13 residues. V was cut by 6 bases and J by 8 bases, with 16 bases left in between. CDR3 amino acids: CASSSDKIIGYTF. The CDR3 DNA sequence: TGTGCCAGCAGTTCCGACAAGATTATCGGCTACACCTTC.

The rearrangement links TRBV30 to TRBJ2-3; D is unresolved. CDR1 and CDR2 from the germline V gene are GTSNPN and SVGIG (reference sequence). CDR3 size: 11 residues. Between the trimmed V and J ends, which lost 2 bases and 5 bases, there was a span of 5 bases. DNA for the CDR3: TGTGCCTGGAGTACTGTAGATACGCAGTATTTT. The encoded protein is CAWSTVDTQYF.

J is TRBJ2-5 and V is TRBV28, with 8 positions matching TRBD2. The ends lost 7 bases at V and 5 bases at J; junction bases unmatched: 9. Germline V gives CDR1 MDHEN, CDR2 SYDVKM. This CDR3 has 14 amino acids. The CDR3 region is CASTPGGTSETQYF. The CDR3 coding sequence is TGTGCCAGCACCCCGGGAGGGACCTCGGAGACCCAGTACTTC.

The genes are TRBV28 and TRBJ2-3, with 9 bases that match TRBD1. The germline V gene encodes CDR1 MDHEN and CDR2 SYDVKM. This CDR3 has 16 amino acids. V lost 6 bases and J lost 0; bases outside the gene matches: 7. CDR3 protein: CASSTGTGLSTDTQYF. In nucleotides, the CDR3 is TGTGCCAGCAGCACCGGGACAGGGTTGAGCACAGATACGCAGTATTTT. Using reference TRBV28 and TRBJ2-3 for the parts outside the CDR3, the full variable domain is DVKVTQSSRYLVKRTGEKVFLECVQDMDHENMFWYRQDPGLGLRLIYFSYDVKMKEKGDIPEGYSVSREKKERFSLILESASTNQTSMYLCASSTGTGLSTDTQYFGPGTRLTVL.

This chain links TRBV6-5 with TRBJ1-3, with D perhaps matching TRBD1 (5 bases). Germline-derived CDR1 and CDR2 are MNHEY and SVGAGI. V was pared by 0 bases and J by 1 base, with 7 bases between. The length of the CDR3 is 15 residues. Here the CDR3 DNA reads TGTGCCAGCAGTTACTCAGGGGCTTCTGGAAACACCATATATTTT. Translation gives CASSYSGASGNTIYF.

The V call is TRBV7-3, the J call TRBJ2-1; TRBD2 matches at 13 bases. CDR1 is SGHTA, CDR2 FQGTGA, per germline. V trimming: 5 bases; J trimming: 6 bases; junction bases outside the gene matches: 10. The CDR3 consists of 17 residues. CDR3 DNA: TGTGCCAGCAGCCCTAGAACCGGGACTAGCGGGACCAATGAGCAGTTCTTC. Translated, it gives CASSPRTGTSGTNEQFF.

This clone has just a few counts. V is TRBV7-2 and J is TRBJ2-1; D not certain. The germline V gene encodes CDR1 SGHTA and CDR2 FQGNSA. The CDR3 totals 13 residues. Trimming left V 0 bases short and J 5 bases short, with 5 bases between. CDR3 nucleotides: TGTGCCAGCAGCTTAGCGCGTGACAATGAGCAGTTCTTC. Its translation is CASSLARDNEQFF.

This clone occurred a few times. This CDR3 is CASRPTETGELFF. Here the CDR3 DNA reads TGTGCCAGCAGGCCGACAGAGACCGGGGAGCTGTTTTTT. The chain combines TRBV2 with TRBJ2-2, with TRBD1 as a possible D gene (5 bases). CDR3 length: 13 residues. Germline CDR1 and CDR2: SNHLY and FYNNEI. Trimming removed 6 bases at V and 5 bases at J, with 10 bases between.

The chain is built from TRBV18 and TRBJ1-1; the D is unclear. Deletions cut 6 bases from V and 5 bases from J, with 16 bases between. The CDR3 runs 14 residues. Per the germline V gene, CDR1 is KGHSH and CDR2 is LQKENI. The CDR3 region is CASSGSGVGTEAFF. The CDR3 DNA is TGTGCCAGCTCGGGGAGTGGTGTGGGGACTGAAGCTTTCTTT.

This chain joins TRBV7-3 and TRBJ2-3, with TRBD2 matching 7 bases. V lost 5 bases to trimming and J lost 0 bases; unmatched junction nucleotides: 8. The germline V gene has CDR1 SGHTA and CDR2 FQGTGA. The CDR3 runs to 16 residues. The CDR3 reads CASSPRGAGSTDTQYF. CDR3 in DNA: TGTGCCAGCAGCCCGCGGGGAGCGGGGAGCACAGATACGCAGTATTTT.

This clone has just one count. The J gene is TRBJ2-7, the V gene TRBV9; 7 bases are shared with TRBD1. CDR1 and CDR2 (germline): SGDLS, YYNGEE. The CDR3 totals 13 residues. The ends lost 7 bases at V and 3 bases at J; junction bases unmatched: 7. The CDR3: CASSVGQSYEQYF. DNA of the CDR3: TGTGCCAGCTCCGTGGGACAGAGCTACGAGCAGTACTTC. Drawing the rest from reference TRBV9 and TRBJ2-7, the complete variable domain is DSGVTQTPKHLITATGQRVTLRCSPRSGDLSVYWYQQSLDQGLQFLIQYYNGEERAKGNILERFSAQQFPDLHSELNLSSLELGDSALYFCASSVGQSYEQYFGPGTRLTVT.

This clone was found a few times. The chain links TRBV19 to TRBJ1-5, with 7 bases aligning to TRBD1. From germline, CDR1 is LNHDA and CDR2 SQIVND (reference sequence). The CDR3 runs 14 residues. The junction had 6 bases not matched to a gene; V was cut back by 7 bases and J by 3 bases. The CDR3 bases are TGTGCCAGTAACCCAACAGGGGCCAATCAGCCCCAGCATTTT. Protein: CASNPTGANQPQHF.

Points on this clone: The junction departs from germline at one end; a sequencing error may be responsible. The chain joins TRBV7-2 to TRBJ1-5; D gene uncertain. The germline gives CDR1 SGHTA, CDR2 FQGNSA. The CDR3 is 14 residues long. CDR3 nucleotide sequence: TGTGCCAGCAGCTTAGATCATAGCAATCAGCCCCAGAATTTT. Its translation is CASSLDHSNQPQNF.

This chain links TRBV18 with TRBJ2-1; 8 nucleotides match TRBD2. Trimming at V came to 1 base and at J to 6 bases, leaving 14 bases not matched to a gene. The CDR3 has 18 residues. Germline lookup yields CDR1 KGHSH and CDR2 LQKENI. The CDR3 loop reads CASSPLSTSASESNEQFF. As DNA, the CDR3 is TGTGCCAGCTCACCACTTTCGACTAGCGCTTCGGAGAGCAATGAGCAGTTCTTC.

This clone has just a few counts. The rearrangement links TRBV6-5 to TRBJ1-5, with D possibly matching TRBD1 (5 bases). The V end was cut by 2 bases, the J end by 5 bases, with 13 bases between. Germline V CDR1 and CDR2: MNHEY, SVGAGI. The CDR3 sequence is 15 residues long. This CDR3 is CASSYDSSHDQPQHF. The CDR3 DNA follows: TGTGCCAGCAGTTACGACAGCTCGCATGATCAGCCCCAGCATTTT.

This clone has only one observation. The chain joins TRBV2 to TRBJ1-1; tentatively, D is TRBD1 (6 bases). V was clipped by 7 bases and J by 0 bases, with 12 bases between them. Looked up from germline, CDR1 is SNHLY and CDR2 is FYNNEI. The CDR3 covers 14 residues. The CDR3 DNA is TGTGCCAGCATTAACAGGGCCTTGAACACTGAAGCTTTCTTT. Residues: CASINRALNTEAFF.